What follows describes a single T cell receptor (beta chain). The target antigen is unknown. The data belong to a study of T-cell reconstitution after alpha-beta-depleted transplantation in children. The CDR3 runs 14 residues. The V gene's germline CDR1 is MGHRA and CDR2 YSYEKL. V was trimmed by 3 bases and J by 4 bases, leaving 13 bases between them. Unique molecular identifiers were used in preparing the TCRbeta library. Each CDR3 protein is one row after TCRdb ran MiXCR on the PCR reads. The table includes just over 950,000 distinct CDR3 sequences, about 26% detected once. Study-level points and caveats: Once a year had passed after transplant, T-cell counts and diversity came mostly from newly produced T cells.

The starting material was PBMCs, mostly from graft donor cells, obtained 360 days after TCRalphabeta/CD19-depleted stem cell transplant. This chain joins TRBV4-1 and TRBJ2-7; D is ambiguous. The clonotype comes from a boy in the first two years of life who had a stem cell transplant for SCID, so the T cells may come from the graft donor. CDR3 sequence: CASSQQGSDYEQYF. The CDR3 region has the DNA TGCGCCAGCAGCCAGCAAGGAAGCGATTACGAGCAGTACTTC.